The 23 T cell receptor beta chains in this list originate from one sample, sequenced in a study of shared clonotypes between healthy human individuals. Sequencing was performed with immunoSEQ multiplex PCR; in TCRdb, only in-frame clones are kept and a portion is missing. The table has about 2.3 million clones, 85% to 95% seen once. Specimen: naive CD4+ T cells from PBMCs. The subset denotes: CD45RA+ positively selected. Receptors were obtained from a man between 18 and 35 years old in good health. Some clones in this sample may be carry-over from other donors' samples.

The CDR3 loop is CASSSTAAGVQETQYF. In DNA form, the CDR3 reads TGTGCCAGCAGCTCAACCGCCGCGGGGGTCCAAGAGACCCAGTACTTC. The rearrangement joins TRBV13 to TRBJ2-5; TRBD2 matches at 7 bases. V was pared by 4 bases and J by 1 base, with 9 bases of the junction left unmatched. This CDR3 has 16 amino acids. Germline CDR1 reads PRHDT; CDR2 reads FYEKMQ (reference sequence).

The chain uses TRBV28 and TRBJ2-4, with a weak D call TRBD1 (5 bases). Trimming took 2 bases from V and 3 from J, leaving 11 bases between them. This CDR3 contains 15 residues. Per germline, CDR1 MDHEN and CDR2 SYDVKM. The CDR3: CASSLTGLIKNIQYF. The CDR3 DNA reads as TGTGCCAGCAGTTTAACAGGTTTGATCAAAAACATTCAGTACTTC.

This chain joins TRBV19 and TRBJ2-7; 7 bases match TRBD2. The CDR3 contains 15 residues. V gave up 5 bases and J gave up 3 bases; unmatched junction bases: 10. Germline CDR1 LNHDA, CDR2 SQIVND (reference sequence). The CDR3 region has the DNA TGTGCCAGTAGTCTTTCAACGGGAGGTTACTACGAGCAGTACTTC. It is translated as CASSLSTGGYYEQYF.

The chain carries TRBV7-9 and TRBJ2-7; D is unclear. The CDR3 is made up of 13 amino acids. Trimming removed 5 bases at V and 12 bases at J, with 20 bases between. CDR1 is SEHNR and CDR2 is FQNEAQ in the germline V gene (reference sequence). The CDR3 sequence is CASSPDVNILRYF. The CDR3 nucleotides are TGTGCCAGCAGCCCAGACGTGAATATCTTGCGGTACTTC.

This clone was picked up one time. Additional DNA sequences in this sample encode the identical CDR3. The genes are TRBV7-3 and TRBJ2-1, with TRBD2 matching over 8 bases. The V gene's germline CDR1 is SGHTA and CDR2 FQGTGA. The CDR3 sequence is 15 residues long. Trimming took 1 base from V and 4 from J; bases not matched to a gene: 3. This chain's CDR3 is CASSLRAGGYNEQFF. The CDR3 DNA reads TGTGCCAGCAGCTTAAGGGCGGGAGGTTACAATGAGCAGTTCTTC.

The chain combines TRBV5-1 with TRBJ2-1; D is possibly TRBD2 (6 bases). The CDR3 covers 16 residues. Trimming left V 0 bases short and J 4 bases short, with 14 bases between. Germline V lookup: CDR1 SGHRS, CDR2 YFSETQ. The CDR3 DNA is TGCGCCAGCAGCTTGGTATCGGGAGTATCATACAATGAGCAGTTCTTC. Translating gives CASSLVSGVSYNEQFF.

The rearrangement joins TRBV21-1 to TRBJ2-1; no DNA check was done on the table's D call, TRBD2. TRBV21-1 is marked as a pseudogene. This CDR3 is built from 14 residues. The CDR3 region is CASSREADYNEQFF. CDR3 sequence (DNA): TGTGCCAGCAGCCGGGAGGCGGACTACAATGAGCAGTTCTTC.

This chain joins TRBV5-1 and TRBJ2-7; no firm D call. The germline V and J ends were trimmed by 6 bases and 4 bases, with 14 bases remaining between them. The CDR3 is 13 residues long. In germline, CDR1 is SGHRS, CDR2 YFSETQ. CDR3 DNA: TGCGCCAGCAAGAGCAGCGAAAAGTACGAGCAGTACTTC. Translation gives CASKSSEKYEQYF.

The chain links TRBV6-5 to TRBJ1-1; possibly TRBD1 for D (6 bases). Trimming cost V 7 bases and J 8 bases, with 20 bases left between them. In germline, CDR1 is MNHEY, CDR2 SVGAGI. The CDR3 has 14 residues. In DNA form, the CDR3 reads TGTGCCAGCACTCTGAGCGCAGGCCAGGGGGAAGCTTTCTTT. This sequence encodes CASTLSAGQGEAFF.

The V and J genes are TRBV7-7 and TRBJ2-2; 8 nucleotides line up with TRBD1. CDR1 SSHAT and CDR2 FNYEAQ come from the germline V gene (reference sequence). This CDR3 has 16 residues. Trimming cost V 2 bases and J 6 bases; bases outside gene matches: 8. The CDR3, as DNA: TGTGCCAGCAGCTTAACGGACAGGGCTTGGGCCGGGGAGCTGTTTTTT. Translated: CASSLTDRAWAGELFF.

This clone was detected once. V usage is TRBV18 and J usage is TRBJ2-1; 8 bases map to TRBD2. Germline assignment: CDR1 KGHSH and CDR2 LQKENI. CDR3 size: 16 residues. The V gene end was trimmed by 3 bases and the J gene end by 5 bases; junction bases not matched to a gene: 9. The CDR3 DNA is TGTGCCAGCTCACCCAACTTAGCGGGGCTGGACAATGAGCAGTTCTTC. It specifies CASSPNLAGLDNEQFF.

As to this clone: Other DNA sequences in this sample translate to the same CDR3. The V gene is TRBV6-5, the J gene TRBJ1-2; 9 bases are a match to TRBD1. From germline, CDR1 is MNHEY and CDR2 SVGAGI. The CDR3 contains 13 residues. Trimming removed 6 bases from V and 7 bases from J; junction bases left unmatched: 6. The CDR3 is CASSSDRGRGYTF. The CDR3, as DNA: TGTGCCAGCAGCTCGGACAGGGGCCGTGGCTACACCTTC.

The rearrangement uses TRBV28 and TRBJ2-3; either TRBD1 or TRBD2 may fit D (6 bases each). CDR1 MDHEN and CDR2 SYDVKM come from the germline V gene. This CDR3 is built from 17 residues. Trimming shortened V by 7 bases and J by 0 bases, and 20 bases separated the two germline ends. The CDR3 sequence is CASTKKRGSGSTDTQYF. In DNA, the CDR3 is TGTGCCAGCACCAAAAAAAGGGGGAGCGGGAGCACAGATACGCAGTATTTT.

For this clone: Other DNA sequences from this sample encode an identical CDR3 as well. The chain links TRBV11-2 to TRBJ2-5, with no clear D. Looked up from germline, CDR1 is SGHAT and CDR2 is FQNNGV. Trimming shortened V by 3 bases and J by 1 base, and 6 bases separated the two germline ends. The CDR3 spans 13 residues. CDR3 DNA: TGTGCCAGCAGCTTGCGGCCCCAAGAGACCCAGTACTTC. It yields the protein CASSLRPQETQYF.

The chain couples TRBV18 to TRBJ1-1; TRBD1 is a possible D gene (5 bases). The CDR3 has 14 residues. Trimming took 6 bases from V and 4 from J, leaving 15 bases between them. Germline CDR1 reads KGHSH; CDR2 reads LQKENI. The CDR3 loop reads CASSSGLGGTEAFF. The CDR3 DNA reads as TGTGCCAGCTCTTCCGGGCTGGGGGGCACTGAAGCTTTCTTT.

The chain links TRBV6-5 to TRBJ2-7; 9 bases agree with TRBD1. Trimming at V came to 6 bases and at J to 2 bases, leaving 8 bases not matched to a gene. CDR3 length: 15 amino acids. Germline CDR1 is MNHEY and CDR2 is SVGAGI. The CDR3 reads CASSLDRGATYEQYF. The CDR3 region has the DNA TGTGCCAGCAGCCTTGACAGGGGGGCAACCTACGAGCAGTACTTC.

The chain uses TRBV28 and TRBJ2-2; TRBD2 matches 8 bases. Germline CDR1 and CDR2: MDHEN and SYDVKM. The junction had 6 bases not matched to a gene; V was cut back by 5 bases and J by 4 bases. The CDR3 totals 15 residues. DNA for the CDR3: TGTGCCAGCAGTCGGGGGGGGCATGGCACCGGGGAGCTGTTTTTT. It is translated as CASSRGGHGTGELFF.

The J gene is TRBJ2-7, the V gene TRBV27; tentative D call: TRBD1 (5 bases). V shed 0 bases and J shed 0 bases, with 9 bases lying between them. The germline V gene encodes CDR1 MNHEY and CDR2 SMNVEV (reference sequence). The CDR3 length is 15 residues. The CDR3 DNA sequence: TGTGCCAGCAGTTTATCGGGGCGAAACTCCTACGAGCAGTACTTC. Translated, it gives CASSLSGRNSYEQYF.

The chain couples TRBV6-1 to TRBJ1-1, with D possibly matching TRBD1 (6 bases). The CDR3 runs to 14 residues. Germline CDR1 is MNHNS and CDR2 is SASEGT. V lost 6 bases, J lost 6 bases, and 17 bases lay in between. DNA of the CDR3: TGTGCCAGCAGGATAGAGGGGGGCAACTCTGAAGCTTTCTTT. Translation: CASRIEGGNSEAFF.

The chain uses TRBV5-1 and TRBJ1-1; D is perhaps TRBD1 (5 bases). The CDR3 has 14 amino acids. Germline V gives CDR1 SGHRS, CDR2 YFSETQ. With 3 bases removed from V and 1 base from J, the gap between germline ends came to 10 bases. The CDR3 DNA reads as TGCGCCAGCAGCTCGCTGACAGCGAACACTGAAGCTTTCTTT. Amino acids: CASSSLTANTEAFF.

The chain joins TRBV5-4 to TRBJ1-3; a possible D gene is TRBD1 (5 bases). This CDR3 spans 15 amino acids. CDR1 and CDR2 from the germline V gene are SGHNT and YYREEE (reference sequence). V shed 4 bases and J shed 0 bases, with 11 bases lying between them. The CDR3 nucleotides are TGTGCCAGCAGCCTAAGACAGTACTCTGGAAACACCATATATTTT. Protein product: CASSLRQYSGNTIYF. The whole variable domain, filled in from reference TRBV5-4 and TRBJ1-3, reads ETGVTQSPTHLIKTRGQQVTLRCSSQSGHNTVSWYQQALGQGPQFIFQYYREEENGRGNFPPRFSGLQFPNYSSELNVNALELDDSALYLCASSLRQYSGNTIYFGEGSWLTVV.

CDR3 protein: CASSESQTPYNEQFF. The CDR3 bases are TGCGCCAGCAGTGAGTCGCAAACCCCCTACAATGAGCAGTTCTTC. The chain carries TRBV10-1 and TRBJ2-1; D unclear. Trimming took off 0 bases at V and 2 bases at J, with 8 bases between the two ends. The CDR3 totals 15 residues. Germline lookup yields CDR1 WNHNN and CDR2 SYGVQD (reference sequence).

The V and J genes are TRBV5-4 and TRBJ2-7, with 11 bases aligning to TRBD1. Germline CDR1 SGHNT, CDR2 YYREEE (reference sequence). The length of the CDR3 is 15 residues. V lost 4 bases and J lost 3; bases outside the gene matches: 6. CDR3: CASSPSGTGGYEQYF. The CDR3 region has the DNA TGTGCCAGCAGCCCCTCCGGGACAGGGGGCTACGAGCAGTACTTC.